This TCR beta chain was sequenced in a study of cytomegalovirus exposure and HLA in healthy donors. The V gene lost 5 bases and the J gene lost 6 bases, with 19 bases spanning the gap. Germline loops: CDR1 LNHDA, CDR2 SQIVND (reference sequence). The CDR3 consists of 15 residues. Donors sampled were nominally healthy, though unrecorded immune exposures were likely. In the case of this clone: No antigen is known for it.

Study results and caveats: In vitro assays verified that a few CMV-associated chains recognized CMV antigens specifically. There were some V segments, including TRBV6-2 and TRBV6-3, excluded as indistinguishable.

This PCR relied on a set of 60 Vbeta primers and 13 Jbeta primers. Produced via immunoSEQ multiplex PCR; TCRdb's table is partial and in-frame only. The data show about 140,000 clones, around four fifths seen once. This TCR derives from a male donor in good health and CMV-seronegative. This chain uses TRBV19 with TRBJ1-2, with D tentatively TRBD1 (6 bases). Material for sequencing was PBMCs. CDR3 bases: TGTGCCAGTAGTCCCCAATCCGGGACACTTAATGGCTACACCTTC. Amino acids: CASSPQSGTLNGYTF. The whole variable domain, remainder taken from reference TRBV19 and TRBJ1-2, is DGGITQSPKYLFRKEGQNVTLSCEQNLNHDAMYWYRQDPGQGLRLIYYSQIVNDFQKGDIAEGYSVSREKKESFPLTVTSAQKNPTAFYLCASSPQSGTLNGYTFGSGTRLTVV.